Described below is a single TCR beta chain sequence and its context. It lacks a known antigen. No qualities accompany the bases; no much larger clone lies one base away. TCRdb records Illumina HiSeq 1500 as the sequencer. TCRdb cleaned the public reads at Q25 with fastp, built clones with MiXCR and kept in-frame beta chains. Rows with one shared CDR3 protein collapse into an entry with the most common genes and DNA. For this sample the table gives around 280,000 distinct CDR3 sequences, of which around 10% were detected only once. Around 2.4% of the sample goes to the ten largest clones. The junction shows trimming of 8 bases on V and 4 bases on J, plus 20 bases between the germline ends. CDR1 and CDR2 (DFQATT, SNEGSKA) derive from the germline V gene (reference sequence). The CDR3 runs 14 amino acids, cysteine and phenylalanine included. Only the CDR3 portion is preserved as DNA: 42 bases, with reading frame beginning at the first base.

This entry comes from a study of T cell repertoires in cytomegalovirus infection (dated by TCRdb to about 2019). As for the study more broadly: Donor HLA type was relevant to the analysis, as public TCR beta signatures indicated carriage of CMV infection together with the matching HLA type. Summary of the overall study and its limitations: Carriers of CMV infection plus the relevant HLA type were discriminated by the cumulative frequency of public TCR beta family members in the study cohort and in an independent approximately 350-donor cohort. The ex vivo response was dominated by HLA-C-restricted CMV-specific TCR beta clonotypes, which also provided the single most frequent clonotype in two of eight donors.

Source material: PBMCs. The TCR originated in a human donor in good health (CMV status not recorded). Some clones in this sample may be carry-over from other donors' samples. The rearrangement combines TRBV20-1 with TRBJ2-5; TRBD1 might be the D gene, on 6 matching bases. This receptor carries the CDR3 CSPIVPGVGETQYF. In nucleotides, the sequence is TGCAGTCCTATAGTCCCAGGGGTCGGAGAGACCCAGTACTTC.